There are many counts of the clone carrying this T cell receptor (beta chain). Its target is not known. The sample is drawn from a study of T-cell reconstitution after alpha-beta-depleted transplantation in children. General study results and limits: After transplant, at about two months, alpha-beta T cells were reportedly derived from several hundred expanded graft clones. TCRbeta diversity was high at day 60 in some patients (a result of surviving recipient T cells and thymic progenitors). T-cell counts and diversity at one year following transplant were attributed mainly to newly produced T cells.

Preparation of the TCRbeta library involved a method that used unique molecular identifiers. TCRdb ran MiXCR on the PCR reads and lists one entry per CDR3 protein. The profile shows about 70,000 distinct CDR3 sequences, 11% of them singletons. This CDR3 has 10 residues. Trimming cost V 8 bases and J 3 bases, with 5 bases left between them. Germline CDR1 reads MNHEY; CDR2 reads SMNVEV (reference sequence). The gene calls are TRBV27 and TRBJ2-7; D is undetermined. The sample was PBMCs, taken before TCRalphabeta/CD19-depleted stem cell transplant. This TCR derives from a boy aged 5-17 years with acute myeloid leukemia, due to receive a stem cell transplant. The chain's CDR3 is CASGDYEQYF. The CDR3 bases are TGTGCCAGCGGGGACTACGAGCAGTACTTC.